The 24 T cell receptor beta chains presented below share a single source sample, sequenced in a study of blood T cell repertoires in COVID-19. Some clones are missing from TCRdb's copy, which holds only in-frame ones; the method was immunoSEQ multiplex PCR. This sample has some 250,000 clones, with around 86% found just once. What was sequenced was peripheral blood. Receptor source: a young man who had recovered from COVID-19.

This clone was counted a single time. This chain connects TRBV19 to TRBJ1-1; no clear D gene. The V end lost 1 base, the J end lost 1 base, and 4 bases lay between the germline ends. The V gene's germline CDR1 is LNHDA and CDR2 SQIVND (reference sequence). The CDR3 spans 13 residues. This CDR3 reads CASSIGENTEAFF. In DNA, the CDR3 is TGTGCCAGTAGTATAGGAGAGAACACTGAAGCTTTCTTT.

The chain uses TRBV7-9 and TRBJ1-1, with TRBD1 matching 7 bases. V was clipped by 1 base and J by 7 bases; unmatched bases: 9. There are 15 residues in the CDR3. CDR1 and CDR2 from the germline V gene are SEHNR and FQNEAQ (reference sequence). The CDR3 reads CASSLEEGAFNEAFF. The DNA of the CDR3 is TGTGCCAGCAGCTTAGAAGAGGGGGCGTTTAATGAAGCTTTCTTT.

The rearrangement joins TRBV16 to TRBJ1-4; 7 bases are a match to TRBD1. The CDR3 consists of 14 residues. The trim removed 4 bases at V and 4 bases at J, leaving 3 bases unmatched. The germline gives CDR1 KGHSY, CDR2 FQNENV. CDR3 residues: CASSRDRHNEKLFF. CDR3 in DNA: TGTGCCAGCAGCCGGGACAGACATAATGAAAAACTGTTTTTT.

This clone has a single count. This chain connects TRBV11-1 to TRBJ2-3; 7 bases are shared with TRBD2. The CDR3 length is 15 residues. V shed 5 bases, J shed 1 base, and the junction held 6 bases outside the gene matches. Germline values: CDR1 SGHAT, CDR2 FQDESV (reference sequence). The CDR3 is CASSLAGDRTDTQYF. CDR3 DNA sequence: TGTGCCAGCAGCCTTGCGGGGGACCGCACAGATACGCAGTATTTT.

This clone was seen ten or more times. The rearrangement joins TRBV10-2 to TRBJ2-2; maybe TRBD1 (5 bases). This CDR3 spans 13 amino acids. V lost 3 bases to trimming and J lost 3 bases, with 5 bases between them. CDR1 and CDR2 (germline): WSHSY, SAAADI. CDR3 coding DNA: TGCGCCAGCAGTGACAGGGACACCGGGGAGCTGTTTTTT. Encoded protein: CASSDRDTGELFF.

The chain has TRBV5-4 and TRBJ1-4; 7 bases are shared with TRBD1. Germline V gene lookup returns CDR1 SGHNT and CDR2 YYREEE (reference sequence). This CDR3 region has 15 residues. Losses at the gene ends were 0 bases for V and 8 bases for J; bases not matched to a gene: 7. CDR3 amino acids: CASSLGQGVREKLFF. As DNA, the CDR3 is TGTGCCAGCAGCTTGGGGCAGGGGGTCAGGGAAAAACTGTTTTTT. Complete variable domain (other parts from reference TRBV5-4 and TRBJ1-4): ETGVTQSPTHLIKTRGQQVTLRCSSQSGHNTVSWYQQALGQGPQFIFQYYREEENGRGNFPPRFSGLQFPNYSSELNVNALELDDSALYLCASSLGQGVREKLFFGSGTQLSVL.

The J gene is TRBJ2-2, the V gene TRBV19; D is possibly TRBD1 (6 bases). The CDR3 totals 14 residues. Trimming left V 3 bases short and J 7 bases short, with 12 bases between. Germline CDR1 reads LNHDA; CDR2 reads SQIVND (reference sequence). The CDR3 region is CASSMEQGGGELFF. CDR3 sequence (DNA): TGTGCCAGTAGTATGGAACAGGGTGGCGGGGAGCTGTTTTTT.

The J gene is TRBJ2-7, the V gene TRBV2, with a possible D match to TRBD1 (7 bases). The CDR3 extends over 15 amino acids. Trimming left V 5 bases short and J 4 bases short, with 18 bases between. Per the germline V gene, CDR1 is SNHLY and CDR2 is FYNNEI. CDR3 protein: CASSKGFQGGYEQYF. The DNA of the CDR3 is TGTGCCAGCAGTAAAGGCTTTCAGGGGGGTTACGAGCAGTACTTC.

The V gene is TRBV10-2, the J gene TRBJ2-2; D perhaps matches TRBD1 (7 bases). V was cut by 6 bases and J by 4 bases, with 12 bases left in between. The CDR3 has 14 amino acids. The germline gives CDR1 WSHSY, CDR2 SAAADI. CDR3 sequence reads: CASRRGDSTGELFF. The CDR3, as DNA: TGCGCCAGCAGGAGGGGGGACAGCACCGGGGAGCTGTTTTTT.

The chain combines TRBV6-5 with TRBJ1-2; no firm D call. With 0 bases removed from V and 4 bases from J, the gap between germline ends came to 15 bases. The CDR3 totals 16 residues. Looked up from germline, CDR1 is MNHEY and CDR2 is SVGAGI. CDR3 region: CASSYSNVGVTYGYTF. CDR3 coding DNA: TGTGCCAGCAGTTACTCGAATGTCGGGGTTACCTATGGCTACACCTTC.

This clone came up a few times. The chain has TRBV2 and TRBJ1-4; TRBD1 agrees at 7 bases. In germline, CDR1 is SNHLY, CDR2 FYNNEI. With 8 bases clipped from V and 6 bases from J, the junction kept 6 bases outside the gene matches. CDR3 length: 13 residues. CDR3 in amino acids: CASARGLDEKLFF. Written as DNA, the CDR3 is TGTGCCAGCGCGAGGGGGCTGGATGAAAAACTGTTTTTT.

The chain joins TRBV5-4 to TRBJ1-2; perhaps TRBD1 as D (5 bases). V dropped 4 bases and J dropped 13 bases, with 14 bases sitting between them. CDR1 SGHNT and CDR2 YYREEE come from the germline V gene (reference sequence). The CDR3 runs 11 residues. CDR3 coding DNA: TGTGCCAGCAGCCCCCAACGGGGGTGCACCTTC. Protein sequence: CASSPQRGCTF.

This chain uses TRBV28 with TRBJ2-1; 8 nucleotides agree with TRBD2. CDR1 is MDHEN, CDR2 SYDVKM, per germline. V dropped 6 bases and J dropped 9; count of bases not matched to a gene: 16. This CDR3 has 16 residues. CDR3 bases: TGTGCCAGCAGAATAGTCAGGCGGGGGGATCAGGCTGAGCAGTTCTTC. This encodes CASRIVRRGDQAEQFF.

The J gene is TRBJ2-3, the V gene TRBV5-1; maybe TRBD2 (6 bases). Germline loops: CDR1 SGHRS, CDR2 YFSETQ. CDR3 length: 16 residues. V was trimmed by 2 bases and J by 1 base, leaving 14 bases between them. CDR3 protein: CASSFGGAGGTDTQYF. The CDR3 DNA sequence: TGCGCCAGCAGCTTCGGAGGGGCGGGTGGCACAGATACGCAGTATTTT.

The V gene is TRBV7-9, the J gene TRBJ1-1, with 9 bases that match TRBD1. The germline V gene has CDR1 SEHNR and CDR2 FQNEAQ (reference sequence). V trimming: 3 bases; J trimming: 3 bases; junction bases outside the gene matches: 5. The CDR3 loop spans 15 amino acids. The CDR3 region is CASSFPDRGYTEAFF. CDR3 nucleotides: TGTGCCAGCAGCTTCCCGGACAGGGGTTACACTGAAGCTTTCTTT.

The rearrangement links TRBV5-1 to TRBJ2-1; 11 bases fit TRBD1. V gave up 7 bases and J gave up 4 bases; unmatched junction bases: 1. The germline gives CDR1 SGHRS, CDR2 YFSETQ. The CDR3 is 13 amino acids. CDR3 loop: CASGDRGYNEQFF. CDR3 DNA: TGCGCCAGCGGGGACAGGGGGTACAATGAGCAGTTCTTC.

The chain has TRBV7-9 and TRBJ2-6, with TRBD2 identical over 9 bases. Germline CDR1 is SEHNR and CDR2 is FQNEAQ (reference sequence). Trimming at V came to 2 bases and at J to 13 bases, leaving 3 bases not matched to a gene. The CDR3 is made up of 13 amino acids. The CDR3 DNA reads TGTGCCAGCAGCTTAAGCGGGGGGCGAGTCCTGACTTTC. This encodes CASSLSGGRVLTF.

The chain couples TRBV7-3 to TRBJ2-3; 8 nucleotides agree with TRBD2. V lost 3 bases to trimming and J lost 5 bases; unmatched junction nucleotides: 10. The CDR3 spans 16 residues. The germline V gene encodes CDR1 SGHTA and CDR2 FQGTGA. CDR3 nucleotides: TGTGCCAGCAGCTTGCGATCCGGGGGGGCCGAAGATACGCAGTATTTT. Translating gives CASSLRSGGAEDTQYF.

The table lists this clone with a count of one. The chain is built from TRBV6-1 and TRBJ1-3; 7 bases map to TRBD1. V lost 2 bases, J lost 4 bases, and 2 bases stayed unmatched. This CDR3 is built from 14 residues. CDR1 is MNHNS and CDR2 is SASEGT in the germline V gene. The CDR3 sequence: CASSEQGGGNTIYF. In DNA, the CDR3 is TGTGCCAGCAGTGAACAGGGGGGCGGAAACACCATATATTTT.

The CDR3 DNA reads TGTGCCAGCAGCCGACAGGGGGTCATGGATGGCTACACCTTC. It specifies CASSRQGVMDGYTF. The chain uses TRBV7-8 and TRBJ1-2, with 9 bases matching TRBD1. Trimming at V came to 5 bases and at J to 6 bases, leaving 7 bases not matched to a gene. This CDR3 comprises 14 residues. CDR1 and CDR2 (germline): SGHVS, FQNEAQ.

The J gene is TRBJ1-2, the V gene TRBV12-3 or TRBV12-4, with D possibly TRBD1 on 6 matching bases. V lost 1 base, J lost 4 bases, and 7 bases lay in between. The CDR3 loop spans 13 amino acids. The CDR3 sequence: CASSLGDTYGYTF. The CDR3 coding sequence is TGTGCCAGCAGTTTAGGGGACACCTATGGCTACACCTTC.

The chain carries TRBV28 and TRBJ2-2; possible D gene TRBD2, 7 bases. V was cut by 5 bases and J by 4 bases, with 23 bases left in between. Germline lookup yields CDR1 MDHEN and CDR2 SYDVKM. This CDR3 has 18 residues. The CDR3: CASSKVGGLLVGTGELFF. In nucleotides, the CDR3 is TGTGCCAGCAGTAAAGTAGGGGGACTACTAGTCGGCACCGGGGAGCTGTTTTTT.

This clone has only one observation. The chain employs TRBV2 and TRBJ2-3, with D unclear. Per the germline V gene, CDR1 is SNHLY and CDR2 is FYNNEI. V was shortened by 0 bases and J by 2 bases, with 9 bases between the two germline ends. This CDR3 contains 15 residues. CDR3 DNA: TGTGCCAGCAGTGAAGCGCGAGGAATCACAGATACGCAGTATTTT. Protein: CASSEARGITDTQYF. Complete variable domain (other parts from reference TRBV2 and TRBJ2-3): EPEVTQTPSHQVTQMGQEVILRCVPISNHLYFYWYRQILGQKVEFLVSFYNNEISEKSEIFDDQFSVERPDGSNFTLKIRSTKLEDSAMYFCASSEARGITDTQYFGPGTRLTVL.

The rearrangement links TRBV3-1 (or the pseudogene TRBV3-2) to TRBJ1-2, with D uncertain. Germline V gene lookup returns CDR1 LGHDT and CDR2 YNNKEL (reference sequence). V was clipped by 4 bases and J by 7 bases, with 13 bases between them. This CDR3 has 13 residues. Here the CDR3 DNA reads TGTGCCAGCAGCCCGGGTTCCGGCGGTGGCTACACCTTC. Protein product: CASSPGSGGGYTF.